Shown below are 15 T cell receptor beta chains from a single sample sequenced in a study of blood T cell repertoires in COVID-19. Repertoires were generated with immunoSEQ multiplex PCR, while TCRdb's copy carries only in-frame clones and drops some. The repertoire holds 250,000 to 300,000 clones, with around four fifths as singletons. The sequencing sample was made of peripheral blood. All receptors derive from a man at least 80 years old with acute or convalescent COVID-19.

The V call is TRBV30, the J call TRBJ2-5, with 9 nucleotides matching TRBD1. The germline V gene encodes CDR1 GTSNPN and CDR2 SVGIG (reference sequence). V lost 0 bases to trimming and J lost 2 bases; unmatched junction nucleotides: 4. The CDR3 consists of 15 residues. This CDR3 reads CAWSVGDRDQETQYF. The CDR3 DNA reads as TGTGCCTGGAGTGTTGGGGACAGGGATCAAGAGACCCAGTACTTC.

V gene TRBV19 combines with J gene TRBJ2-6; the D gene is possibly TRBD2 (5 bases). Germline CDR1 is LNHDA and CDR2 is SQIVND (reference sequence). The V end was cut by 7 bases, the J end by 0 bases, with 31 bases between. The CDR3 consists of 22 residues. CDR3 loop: CASTPSASLRGGTASGANVLTF. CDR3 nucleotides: TGTGCCAGTACCCCATCTGCGTCCCTAAGAGGAGGAACCGCCTCTGGGGCCAACGTCCTGACTTTC.

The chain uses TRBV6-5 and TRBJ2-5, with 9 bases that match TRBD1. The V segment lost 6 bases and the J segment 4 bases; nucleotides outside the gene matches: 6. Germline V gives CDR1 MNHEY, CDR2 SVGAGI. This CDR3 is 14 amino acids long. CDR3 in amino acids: CASRVQGAGETQYF. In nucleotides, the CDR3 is TGTGCCAGCAGGGTACAGGGGGCGGGAGAGACCCAGTACTTC.

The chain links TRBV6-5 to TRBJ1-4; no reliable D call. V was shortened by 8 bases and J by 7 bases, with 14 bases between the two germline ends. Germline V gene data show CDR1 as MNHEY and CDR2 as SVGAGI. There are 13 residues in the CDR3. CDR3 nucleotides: TGTGCCAGCTTAAAGGTCGGAGGTGAAAAACTGTTTTTT. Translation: CASLKVGGEKLFF.

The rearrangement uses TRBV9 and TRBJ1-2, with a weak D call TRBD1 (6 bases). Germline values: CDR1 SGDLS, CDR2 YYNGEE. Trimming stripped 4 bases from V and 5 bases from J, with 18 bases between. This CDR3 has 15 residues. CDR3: CASSTPGRDIYGYTF. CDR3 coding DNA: TGTGCCAGCAGCACCCCAGGACGGGACATATATGGCTACACCTTC.

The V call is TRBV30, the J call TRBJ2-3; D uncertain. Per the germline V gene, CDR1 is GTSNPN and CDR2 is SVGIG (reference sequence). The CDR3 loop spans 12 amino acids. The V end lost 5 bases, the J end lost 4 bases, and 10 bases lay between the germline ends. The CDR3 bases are TGTGCCTGGGGACGGGTGCCAGATACGCAGTATTTT. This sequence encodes CAWGRVPDTQYF.

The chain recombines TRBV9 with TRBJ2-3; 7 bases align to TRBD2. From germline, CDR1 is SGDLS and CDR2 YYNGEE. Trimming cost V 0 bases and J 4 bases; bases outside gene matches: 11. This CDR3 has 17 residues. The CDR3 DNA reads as TGTGCCAGCAGCGTAGGCCGGGGAGGGAATCTAGCAGATACGCAGTATTTT. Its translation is CASSVGRGGNLADTQYF.

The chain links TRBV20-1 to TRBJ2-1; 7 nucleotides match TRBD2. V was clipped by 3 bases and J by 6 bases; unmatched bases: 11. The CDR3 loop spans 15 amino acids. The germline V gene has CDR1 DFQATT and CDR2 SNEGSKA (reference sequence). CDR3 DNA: TGCAGTGCTAGTGACCTGGGAGGGGAGGGCAATGAGCAGTTCTTC. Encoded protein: CSASDLGGEGNEQFF.

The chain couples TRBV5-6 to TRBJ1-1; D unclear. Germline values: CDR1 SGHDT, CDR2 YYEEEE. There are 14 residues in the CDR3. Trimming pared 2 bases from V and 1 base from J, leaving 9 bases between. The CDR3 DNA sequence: TGTGCCAGCAGCTTTTTTCGGGAGAACACTGAAGCTTTCTTT. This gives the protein CASSFFRENTEAFF. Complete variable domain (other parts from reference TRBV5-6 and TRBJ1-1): DAGVTQSPTHLIKTRGQQVTLRCSPKSGHDTVSWYQQALGQGPQFIFQYYEEEERQRGNFPDRFSGHQFPNYSSELNVNALLLGDSALYLCASSFFRENTEAFFGQGTRLTVV.

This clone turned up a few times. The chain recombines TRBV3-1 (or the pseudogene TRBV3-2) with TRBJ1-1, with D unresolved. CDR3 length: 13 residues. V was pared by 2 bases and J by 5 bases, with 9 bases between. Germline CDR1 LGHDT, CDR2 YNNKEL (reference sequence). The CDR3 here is CASSQQTWTEAFF. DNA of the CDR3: TGTGCCAGCAGCCAACAGACATGGACTGAAGCTTTCTTT.

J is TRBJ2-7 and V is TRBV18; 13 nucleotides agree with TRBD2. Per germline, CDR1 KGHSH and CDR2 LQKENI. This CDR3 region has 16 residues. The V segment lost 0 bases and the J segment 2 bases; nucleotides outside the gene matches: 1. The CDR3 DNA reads TGTGCCAGCTCACCACCCGGACTAGCGGGAGCCTACGAGCAGTACTTC. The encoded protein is CASSPPGLAGAYEQYF.

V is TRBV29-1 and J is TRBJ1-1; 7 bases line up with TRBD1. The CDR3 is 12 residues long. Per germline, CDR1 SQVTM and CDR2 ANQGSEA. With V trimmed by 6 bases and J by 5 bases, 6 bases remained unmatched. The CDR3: CSVSTGSTEAFF. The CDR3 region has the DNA TGCAGCGTCTCGACAGGGAGTACTGAAGCTTTCTTT.

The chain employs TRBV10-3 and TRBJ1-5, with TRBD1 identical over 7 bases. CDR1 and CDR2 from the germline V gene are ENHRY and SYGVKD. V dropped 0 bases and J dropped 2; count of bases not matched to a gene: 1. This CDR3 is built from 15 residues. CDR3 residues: CAISESGTGNQPQHF. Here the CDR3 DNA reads TGTGCCATCAGTGAGTCCGGGACAGGCAATCAGCCCCAGCATTTT.

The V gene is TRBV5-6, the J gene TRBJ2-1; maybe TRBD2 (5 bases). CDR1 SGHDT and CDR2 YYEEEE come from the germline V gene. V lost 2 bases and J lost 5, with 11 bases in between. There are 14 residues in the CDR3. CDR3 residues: CASSLLAPDNEQFF. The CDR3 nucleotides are TGTGCCAGCAGCTTATTAGCGCCCGACAATGAGCAGTTCTTC.

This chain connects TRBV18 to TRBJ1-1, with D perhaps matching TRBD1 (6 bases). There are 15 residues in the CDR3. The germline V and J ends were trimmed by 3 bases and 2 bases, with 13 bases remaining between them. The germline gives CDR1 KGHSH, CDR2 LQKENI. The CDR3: CASSPGLQGNTEAFF. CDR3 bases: TGTGCCAGCTCACCCGGGCTACAGGGAAACACTGAAGCTTTCTTT. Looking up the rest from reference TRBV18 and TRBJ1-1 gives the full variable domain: NAGVMQNPRHLVRRRGQEARLRCSPMKGHSHVYWYRQLPEEGLKFMVYLQKENIIDESGMPKERFSAEFPKEGPSILRIQQVVRGDSAAYFCASSPGLQGNTEAFFGQGTRLTVV.